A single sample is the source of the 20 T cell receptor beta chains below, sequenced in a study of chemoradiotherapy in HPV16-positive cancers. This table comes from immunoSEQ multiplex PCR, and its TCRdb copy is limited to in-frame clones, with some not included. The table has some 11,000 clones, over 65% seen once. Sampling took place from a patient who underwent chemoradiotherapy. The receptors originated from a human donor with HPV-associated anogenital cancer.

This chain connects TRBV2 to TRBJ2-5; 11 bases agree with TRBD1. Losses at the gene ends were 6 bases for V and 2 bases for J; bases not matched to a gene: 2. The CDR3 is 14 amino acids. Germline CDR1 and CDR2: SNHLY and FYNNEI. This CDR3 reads CASRWDRGQETQYF. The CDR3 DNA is TGTGCCAGCAGATGGGACAGGGGGCAAGAGACCCAGTACTTC.

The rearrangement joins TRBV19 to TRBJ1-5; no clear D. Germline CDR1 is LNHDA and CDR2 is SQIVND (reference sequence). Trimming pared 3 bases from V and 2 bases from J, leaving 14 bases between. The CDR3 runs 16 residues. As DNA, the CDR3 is TGTGCCAGTAGTATTGGAGGAGCCTGGGGCAATCAGCCCCAGCATTTT. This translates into CASSIGGAWGNQPQHF. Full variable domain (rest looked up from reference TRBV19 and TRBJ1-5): DGGITQSPKYLFRKEGQNVTLSCEQNLNHDAMYWYRQDPGQGLRLIYYSQIVNDFQKGDIAEGYSVSREKKESFPLTVTSAQKNPTAFYLCASSIGGAWGNQPQHFGDGTRLSIL.

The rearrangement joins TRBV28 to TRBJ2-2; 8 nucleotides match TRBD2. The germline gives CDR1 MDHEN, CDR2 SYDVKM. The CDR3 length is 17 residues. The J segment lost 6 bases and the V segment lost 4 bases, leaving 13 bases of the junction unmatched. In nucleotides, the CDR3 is TGTGCCAGCAGTTATCTTAGCGGGGCAAGGGGCCCCGGGGAGCTGTTTTTT. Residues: CASSYLSGARGPGELFF. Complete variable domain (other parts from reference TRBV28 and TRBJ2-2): DVKVTQSSRYLVKRTGEKVFLECVQDMDHENMFWYRQDPGLGLRLIYFSYDVKMKEKGDIPEGYSVSREKKERFSLILESASTNQTSMYLCASSYLSGARGPGELFFGEGSRLTVL.

CDR3 in amino acids: CASSSVRDTQYF. In DNA, the CDR3 is TGTGCCAGCAGCTCCGTTCGGGATACGCAGTATTTT. The chain links TRBV7-9 to TRBJ2-3; no clear D. The CDR3 runs 12 residues. Germline values: CDR1 SEHNR, CDR2 FQNEAQ (reference sequence). Trimming left V 4 bases short and J 6 bases short, with 8 bases between. The full variable domain, in which reference TRBV7-9 and TRBJ2-3 provide the parts outside the CDR3, is DTGVSQNPRHKITKRGQNVTFRCDPISEHNRLYWYRQTLGQGPEFLTYFQNEAQLEKSRLLSDRFSAERPKGSFSTLEIQRTEQGDSAMYLCASSSVRDTQYFGPGTRLTVL.

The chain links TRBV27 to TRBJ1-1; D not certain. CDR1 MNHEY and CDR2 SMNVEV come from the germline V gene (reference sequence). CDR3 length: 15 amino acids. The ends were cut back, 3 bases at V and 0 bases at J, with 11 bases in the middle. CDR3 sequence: CASSFLGRVNTEAFF. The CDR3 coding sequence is TGTGCCAGCAGTTTTTTGGGGAGAGTGAACACTGAAGCTTTCTTT.

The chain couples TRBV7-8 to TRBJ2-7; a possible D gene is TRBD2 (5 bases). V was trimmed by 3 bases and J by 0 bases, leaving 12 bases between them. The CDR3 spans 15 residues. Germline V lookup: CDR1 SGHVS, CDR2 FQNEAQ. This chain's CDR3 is CASSFSAVSSYEQYF. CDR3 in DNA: TGTGCCAGCAGCTTCTCAGCGGTTAGCTCCTACGAGCAGTACTTC.

This CDR3 reads CAWSVLASGGVGTQYF. For the CDR3, the DNA is TGTGCCTGGAGTGTACTGGCTAGCGGGGGGGTGGGCACGCAGTATTTT. The gene calls are TRBV30 and TRBJ2-3, with TRBD2 matching over 12 bases. CDR1 and CDR2 (germline): GTSNPN, SVGIG (reference sequence). With V trimmed by 0 bases and J by 9 bases, 10 bases remained unmatched. CDR3 size: 16 residues.

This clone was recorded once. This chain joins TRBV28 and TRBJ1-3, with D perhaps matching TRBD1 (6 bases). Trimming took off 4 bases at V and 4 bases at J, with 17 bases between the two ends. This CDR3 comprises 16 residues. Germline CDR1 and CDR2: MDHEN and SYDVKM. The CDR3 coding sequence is TGTGCCAGCAGTTCCCTAACAGGGCCAGGGGGAAACACCATATATTTT. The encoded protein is CASSSLTGPGGNTIYF.

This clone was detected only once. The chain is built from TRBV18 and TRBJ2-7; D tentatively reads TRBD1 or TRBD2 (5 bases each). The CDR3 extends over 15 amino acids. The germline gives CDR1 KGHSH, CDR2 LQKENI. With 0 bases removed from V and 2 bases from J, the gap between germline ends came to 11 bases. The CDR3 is CASSPPTGQTYEQYF. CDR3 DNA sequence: TGTGCCAGCTCACCACCAACGGGGCAGACCTACGAGCAGTACTTC.

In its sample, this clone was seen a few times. The CDR3 loop is CASRSRDRGGQDIQYF. CDR3 nucleotide sequence: TGTGCCAGCAGGTCCCGGGACAGGGGGGGGCAGGACATTCAGTACTTC. The V call is TRBV7-9, the J call TRBJ2-4; TRBD1 agrees at 11 bases. CDR1 and CDR2 (germline): SEHNR, FQNEAQ (reference sequence). V gave up 6 bases and J gave up 8 bases; unmatched junction bases: 12. This CDR3 is built from 16 residues.

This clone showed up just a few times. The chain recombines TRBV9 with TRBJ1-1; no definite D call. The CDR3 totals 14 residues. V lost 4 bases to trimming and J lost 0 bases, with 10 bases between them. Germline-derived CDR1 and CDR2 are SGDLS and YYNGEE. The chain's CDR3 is CASSMGQLNTEAFF. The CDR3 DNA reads TGTGCCAGCAGCATGGGCCAGTTGAACACTGAAGCTTTCTTT.

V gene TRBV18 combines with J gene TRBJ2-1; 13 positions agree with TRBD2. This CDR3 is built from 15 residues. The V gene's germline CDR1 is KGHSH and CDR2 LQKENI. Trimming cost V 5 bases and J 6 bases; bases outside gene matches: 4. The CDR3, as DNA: TGTGCCAGCTCAGCCGGGACTAGCGGGACCAATGAGCAGTTCTTC. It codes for CASSAGTSGTNEQFF.

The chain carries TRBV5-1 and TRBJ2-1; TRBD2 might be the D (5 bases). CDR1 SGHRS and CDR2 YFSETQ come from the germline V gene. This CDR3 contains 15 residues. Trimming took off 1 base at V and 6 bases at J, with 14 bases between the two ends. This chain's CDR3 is CASSLFAGRSNEQFF. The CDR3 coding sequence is TGCGCCAGCAGCTTGTTCGCGGGTCGGAGCAATGAGCAGTTCTTC.

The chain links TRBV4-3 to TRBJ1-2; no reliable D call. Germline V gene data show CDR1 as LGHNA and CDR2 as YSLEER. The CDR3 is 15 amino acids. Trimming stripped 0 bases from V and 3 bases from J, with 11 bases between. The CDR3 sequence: CASSQELGLDYGYTF. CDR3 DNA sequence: TGCGCCAGCAGCCAAGAACTGGGGTTGGACTATGGCTACACCTTC.

The DNA for the CDR3 is TGCGCCAGCAGCCAAGAGGGACAGCGTCATAATCAGCCCCAGCATTTT. As protein: CASSQEGQRHNQPQHF. This chain uses TRBV4-1 with TRBJ1-5; 7 nucleotides line up with TRBD1. Germline V gives CDR1 MGHRA, CDR2 YSYEKL. The ends lost 0 bases at V and 4 bases at J; junction bases unmatched: 6. The CDR3 loop spans 16 amino acids.

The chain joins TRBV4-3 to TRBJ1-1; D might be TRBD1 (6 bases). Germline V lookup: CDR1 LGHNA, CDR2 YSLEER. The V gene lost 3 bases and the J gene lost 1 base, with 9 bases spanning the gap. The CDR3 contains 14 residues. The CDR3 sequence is CASSHVGGNTEAFF. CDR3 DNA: TGCGCCAGCAGCCACGTAGGGGGGAACACTGAAGCTTTCTTT.

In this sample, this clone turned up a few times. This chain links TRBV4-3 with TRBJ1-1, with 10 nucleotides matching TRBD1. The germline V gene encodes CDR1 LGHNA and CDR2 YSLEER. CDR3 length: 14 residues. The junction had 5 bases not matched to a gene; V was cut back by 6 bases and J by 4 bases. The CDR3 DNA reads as TGCGCCAGCAGACGACAGGGGGCGGGCACTGAAGCTTTCTTT. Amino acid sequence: CASRRQGAGTEAFF.

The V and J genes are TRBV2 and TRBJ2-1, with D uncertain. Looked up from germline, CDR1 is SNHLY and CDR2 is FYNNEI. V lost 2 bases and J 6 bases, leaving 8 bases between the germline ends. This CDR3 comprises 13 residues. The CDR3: CASSERQINEQFF. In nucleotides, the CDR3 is TGTGCCAGCAGTGAACGCCAGATCAATGAGCAGTTCTTC.

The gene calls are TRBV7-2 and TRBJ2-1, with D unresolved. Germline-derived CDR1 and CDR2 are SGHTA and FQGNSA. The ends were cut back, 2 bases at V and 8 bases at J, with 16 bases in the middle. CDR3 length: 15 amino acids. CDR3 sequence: CASSLRRSGVHEQFF. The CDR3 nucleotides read TGTGCCAGCAGCTTAAGGAGATCTGGGGTGCATGAGCAGTTCTTC.

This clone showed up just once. The CDR3 coding sequence is TGTGCCAGCAGTGACGGCGGGGGGGCCACAGATACGCAGTATTTT. It specifies CASSDGGGATDTQYF. The chain links TRBV6-4 to TRBJ2-3, with 9 bases matching TRBD2. The V gene end was trimmed by 2 bases and the J gene end by 2 bases; junction bases not matched to a gene: 2. Germline loops: CDR1 MRHNA, CDR2 SNTAGT. This CDR3 is built from 15 residues.